These T cell receptor beta chains were read from a single sample in a study of blood T cell repertoires in COVID-19. Assay used: immunoSEQ multiplex PCR; TCRdb lists only in-frame clones, some missing. The sample has fewer than 300,000 clones, 80% to 95% seen once. The sample comprised PBMCs or T cells enriched from blood (not recorded which). Receptor source: a woman in her thirties who had recovered from COVID-19. Each CDR3 is given with its conserved first and last residue. The order of the fields is J gene, D gene, V gene, clone size, CDR3 DNA, CDR3 protein. A D gene is named only where the DNA matches it firmly. Expanded clones are given a class, and other clones once, few, many or no size at all.

TRBJ1-4,-,TRBV5-1,once,TGCGCCAGCAGCCGCTCCCTGGGGGGAGGAGGAACTAATGAAAAACTGTTTTTT,CASSRSLGGGGTNEKLFF
TRBJ1-5,-,TRBV5-8,few,TGTGCCAGCAGCTTGGGCAGGATTAGCAATCAGCCCCAGCATTTT,CASSLGRISNQPQHF
TRBJ1-2,TRBD1,TRBV7-9,few,TGTGCCAGCAGCCTCCGGGACAGGGGTAACTATGGCTACACCTTC,CASSLRDRGNYGYTF
TRBJ1-1,TRBD1,TRBV7-9,-,TGTGCCAGCAGCTTAGCGTCGCAGGGGGCGTGGGACACTGAAGCTTTCTTT,CASSLASQGAWDTEAFF
TRBJ2-1,-,TRBV5-8,once,TGTGCCAGCAGCTTGGAGTACCTATCACGGGGAAGCTCCTACAATGAGCAGTTCTTC,CASSLEYLSRGSSYNEQFF
TRBJ2-7,-,TRBV24-1,-,TGTGCCACCAGTGATTCGGGGTCGGGGGACTACGAGCAGTACTTC,CATSDSGSGDYEQYF
TRBJ2-1,-,TRBV2,-,TGTGCCAGCAACGGCGGTAACGCCTACAATGAGCAGTTCTTC,CASNGGNAYNEQFF
TRBJ1-1,TRBD1,TRBV2,-,TGTGCCAGCAGCCGGGGGGACAGGGGCTCGAACACTGAAGCTTTCTTT,CASSRGDRGSNTEAFF
TRBJ2-5,TRBD1,TRBV28,-,TGTGCCAGCAGTTTCTTGTCAGGGGGCGCGAAGACCCAGTACTTC,CASSFLSGGAKTQYF
TRBJ1-6,-,TRBV6-5,-,TGTGCCAGCAGTTCCCAGACGTTGGCGGGGTCACCCCTCCACTTT,CASSSQTLAGSPLHF
TRBJ1-5,-,TRBV11-2,-,TGTGCCAGCAGCTTAGCGGGGGATAGCAATCAGCCCCAGCATTTT,CASSLAGDSNQPQHF
TRBJ2-3,TRBD2,TRBV9,-,TGTGCCAGCAGCGTAGGAGGCGGGAGTGGGGATACGCAGTATTTT,CASSVGGGSGDTQYF
TRBJ1-2,-,TRBV18,-,TGTGCAATGGGCAGGCCTGAAGATGGCTACACCTTC,CAMGRPEDGYTF
TRBJ2-1,TRBD1,TRBV19,few,TGTGCCAGTAGTACGCAGGGGGCTAGCTCCTACAATGAGCAGTTCTTC,CASSTQGASSYNEQFF
TRBJ1-5,TRBD1,TRBV5-1,-,TGCGCCAGCAGCACCCGACAGGGGGGGCCCCAGCATTTT,CASSTRQGGPQHF
TRBJ2-5,-,TRBV5-6,-,TGTGCCAGCAGCGGGTACGGGGGAGGAGAGACCCAGTACTTC,CASSGYGGGETQYF
TRBJ1-1,TRBD1,TRBV5-1,-,TGCGCCAGCAGCTTCGGGACAGGAGGTGAAGCTTTCTTT,CASSFGTGGEAFF
TRBJ2-7,-,TRBV18,-,TGTGCCAGCTCACCAGCTAGCTCGACCCCCCTCGAGCAGTACTTC,CASSPASSTPLEQYF
TRBJ2-2,-,TRBV9,-,TGTGCCAGCAGCTCCCGTAGGACGGACACGAACACCGGGGAGCTGTTTTTT,CASSSRRTDTNTGELFF
TRBJ2-1,TRBD2,TRBV28,-,TGTGCCAGCAGTTTACCTAGCGGGGGGAATGAGCAGTTCTTC,CASSLPSGGNEQFF
TRBJ1-2,-,TRBV5-4,-,TGTGCCAGCAGCTTGATGGCAGGAATTGGCTACACCTTC,CASSLMAGIGYTF
TRBJ2-2,-,TRBV27,-,TGTGCCAGCAGTTTATCGACTTCAAACACCGGGGAGCTGTTTTTT,CASSLSTSNTGELFF
TRBJ2-7,-,TRBV6-5,-,TGTGCCAGCAGTTCCTTGGACACTGGGCCCTTTGAGCAGTACTTC,CASSSLDTGPFEQYF
TRBJ2-3,-,TRBV5-4,-,TGTGCCAGCCTACAGGAAGGGCGCACAGATACGCAGTATTTT,CASLQEGRTDTQYF
TRBJ2-7,-,TRBV6-5,-,TGTGCCAGCAAGCCCCGTCAGGCTCCCACCTACGAGCAGTACTTC,CASKPRQAPTYEQYF
TRBJ2-3,-,TRBV19,-,TGTGCCAGTAGGATAGGGGGGAGGTCATACACAGATACGCAGTATTTT,CASRIGGRSYTDTQYF
TRBJ1-2,-,TRBV19,-,TGTGCCAGTAAAGATATCTATAACTATGGCTACACCTTC,CASKDIYNYGYTF
TRBJ1-1,-,TRBV4-1,once,TGCGCCAGCAGCCAAGAAATCTTGGTGGGGGGGCCTGAAGCTTTCTTT,CASSQEILVGGPEAFF
TRBJ1-1,-,TRBV6-5,-,TGTGCCAGCAGTCCACAGGGTCAACTGACTGAAGCTTTCTTT,CASSPQGQLTEAFF
TRBJ2-2,-,TRBV9,-,TGTGCCAGCAGCGTAGAAAAGGGGCGGAACACCGGGGAGCTGTTTTTT,CASSVEKGRNTGELFF
TRBJ2-7,TRBD2,TRBV3-1/TRBV3-2,-,TGTGCCAGCAGCCAAGGACTAGCTGTCTACGAGCAGTACTTC,CASSQGLAVYEQYF
TRBJ2-1,-,TRBV28,-,TGTGCCAGCAGTCCTCAAATCCTCGGAGTCAATGAGCAGTTCTTC,CASSPQILGVNEQFF
TRBJ2-7,TRBD1,TRBV24-1,once,TGTGCCACCAGTGACCGGGACAGGGTAAGCGAGCAGTACTTC,CATSDRDRVSEQYF
TRBJ2-3,-,TRBV21-1,-,TGTGCCAGCAGCAAAGCTTTGAAATGCGGGACTAGCGGGAGGGGGGCAGATACGCAGTATTTT,CASSKALKCGTSGRGADTQYF
TRBJ2-7,-,TRBV12-5,-,TGTGCTAGTGGTTTTAGCTCCTACGAGCAGTACTTC,CASGFSSYEQYF
TRBJ1-4,-,TRBV9,-,TGTGCCAGCAGTGGCGGACAGCGTAATGAAAAACTGTTTTTT,CASSGGQRNEKLFF
TRBJ2-1,TRBD2,TRBV27,-,TGTGCCAGCAGTCCACGGTGGACTAGCGGCTCATACAATGAGCAGTTCTTC,CASSPRWTSGSYNEQFF
TRBJ2-7,TRBD2,TRBV28,-,TGTGCCAGCAGGGACTACGCGGGACTAGCGGGAGCTAGAGAAACCTACGAGCAGTACTTC,CASRDYAGLAGARETYEQYF
TRBJ2-1,TRBD2,TRBV9,once,TGTGCCAGCAGCGTGTCGGGGGGTGTGAAGACCTACAATGAGCAGTTCTTC,CASSVSGGVKTYNEQFF
TRBJ1-4,-,TRBV7-2,-,TGTGCCAGCAGCTTAGTGGGGGCGAATGAAAAACTGTTTTTT,CASSLVGANEKLFF
TRBJ2-1,-,TRBV5-1,-,TGCGCCAGCAGCTTGGTGCTAGGGGGCAATGAGCAGTTCTTC,CASSLVLGGNEQFF
TRBJ2-5,TRBD2,TRBV7-9,-,TGTGCCAGCAGCTTAGGAGCGGGAGTCCGGGAGACCCAGTACTTC,CASSLGAGVRETQYF